This T cell receptor (beta chain) was profiled in a study of cytomegalovirus exposure and HLA in healthy donors. Looking at the study overall: The roughly 130 validation repertoires, a later analysis reported, used the same platform as the 666 repertoires from the first cohort.

Per the germline V gene, CDR1 is SGHRS and CDR2 is YFSETQ. This CDR3 has 16 residues. Trimming took off 3 bases at V and 4 bases at J, with 18 bases between the two ends. The protocol was immunoSEQ multiplex PCR, while the TCRdb copy is restricted to in-frame clones and leaves out a portion. In the table there are 90,000 to 120,000 clones, approximately 85% of which are singletons. A note on this clone: Its specificity is not known.

Broader study findings: Most TCR sequences proved rare, with some public TCRs found in many donors. The study flagged 150 to 200 TCR beta chains as cytomegalovirus-associated.

The chain joins TRBV5-1 to TRBJ2-3; tentatively, D is TRBD2 (7 bases). The sample consisted of PBMCs. This clonotype was obtained from a woman between 18 and 29 years old in good health and CMV-seronegative. The CDR3 reads CASSWGGQELPDTQYF. As DNA, the CDR3 is TGCGCCAGCAGCTGGGGGGGGCAGGAGCTCCCAGATACGCAGTATTTT.